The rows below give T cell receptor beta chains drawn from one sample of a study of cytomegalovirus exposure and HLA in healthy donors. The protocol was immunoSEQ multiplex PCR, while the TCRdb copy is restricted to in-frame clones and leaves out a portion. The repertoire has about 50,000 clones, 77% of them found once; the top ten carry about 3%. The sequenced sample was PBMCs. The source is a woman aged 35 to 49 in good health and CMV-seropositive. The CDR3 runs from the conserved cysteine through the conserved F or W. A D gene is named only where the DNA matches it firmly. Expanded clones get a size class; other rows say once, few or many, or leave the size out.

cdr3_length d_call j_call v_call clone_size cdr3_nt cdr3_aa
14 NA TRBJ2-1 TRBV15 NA TGTGCCACCAGCATGTGGCGGGATGACAATGAGCAGTTCTTC CATSMWRDDNEQFF
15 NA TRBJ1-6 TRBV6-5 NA TGTGCCAGCAGTTACACCCCCCGGGGAGGTGGACCCCTCCACTTT CASSYTPRGGGPLHF
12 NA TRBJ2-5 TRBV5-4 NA TGTGCCAGCAGCTTCCAGGGAGAGACCCAGTACTTC CASSFQGETQYF
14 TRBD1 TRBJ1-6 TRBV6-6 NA TGTGCCAGCAGGGGACAGGGTATTAATTCACCCCTCCACTTT CASRGQGINSPLHF
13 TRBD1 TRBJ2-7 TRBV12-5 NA TGTGCTAGTGGGGCCGACAGGGGTTCCGAGCAGTACTTC CASGADRGSEQYF
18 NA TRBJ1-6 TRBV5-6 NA TGTGCCAGCAGCGAGTGGGAGGGATTGGGAGACTATAATTCACCCCTCCACTTT CASSEWEGLGDYNSPLHF
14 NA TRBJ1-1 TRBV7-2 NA TGTGCCAGCAACTCTGCGGGGTCCATTGGGAACGCTTTCTTT CASNSAGSIGNAFF
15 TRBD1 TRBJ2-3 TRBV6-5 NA TGTGCCAGCAAGATACAGGGGTCAAGCACAGATACGCAGTATTTT CASKIQGSSTDTQYF
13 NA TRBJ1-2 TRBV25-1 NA TGTGCCAGCAGTGAATTAGGGCAGGGCCACTACACCTTC CASSELGQGHYTF
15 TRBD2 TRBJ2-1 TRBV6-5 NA TGTGCCAGCAGTTCGGGACTAGCGGGGGGGCATGAGCAGTTCTTC CASSSGLAGGHEQFF
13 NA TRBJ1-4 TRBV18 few TGTGCCAGCTCACATAACAGAAATGAAAAACTGTTTTTT CASSHNRNEKLFF
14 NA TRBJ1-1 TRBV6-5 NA TGTGCCAGCAGTTGGCGGGTCTCGCCAACTGAAGCTTTCTTT CASSWRVSPTEAFF
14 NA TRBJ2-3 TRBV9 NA TGTGCCAGCAGCGCGGGTGGGACTTCGGGTACGCAGTATTTT CASSAGGTSGTQYF
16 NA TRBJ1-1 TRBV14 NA TGTGCCAGCAGCCTCAGACCGGGTAAGGCGAACACTGAAGCTTTCTTT CASSLRPGKANTEAFF
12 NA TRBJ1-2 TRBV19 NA TGTGCCAGTAGTAGGGACTTCTATGGCTACACCTTC CASSRDFYGYTF
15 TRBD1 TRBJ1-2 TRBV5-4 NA TGTGCCAGCAGCTTGGGGGACAGGATAAACTATGGCTACACCTTC CASSLGDRINYGYTF
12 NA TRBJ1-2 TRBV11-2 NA TGTGCCAGCAGCTCTTCGTCTATTGGACAGTCCTTC CASSSSSIGQSF
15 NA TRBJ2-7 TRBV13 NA TGTGCCAGCAGCTTGGGCGGGACTGCCTCCTACGAGCAGTACTTC CASSLGGTASYEQYF
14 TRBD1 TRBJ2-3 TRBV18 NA TGTGCCAGCTCACCACGACAGGGCCCGGATACGCAGTATTTT CASSPRQGPDTQYF
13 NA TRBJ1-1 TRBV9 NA TGTGCCAGCAGCCACGACAGAAGTCAAGGGGCTTTCTTT CASSHDRSQGAFF
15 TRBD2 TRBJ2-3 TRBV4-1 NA TGCGCCAGCAGCCAAGAAGGTGCCAGCGGGGCTACGCAGTATTTT CASSQEGASGATQYF
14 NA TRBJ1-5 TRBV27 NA TGTGCCAGCAGTTTTTATGGGAGCGATCAGCCCCAGCATTTT CASSFYGSDQPQHF
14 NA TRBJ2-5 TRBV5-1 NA TGCGCCAGCAGCTTGGACAGCCTCCAAGAGACCCAGTACTTC CASSLDSLQETQYF
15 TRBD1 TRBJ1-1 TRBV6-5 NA TGTGCCAGCAGCCCGGGGACAGGGTCGCGGTCTGAAGCTTTCTTT CASSPGTGSRSEAFF
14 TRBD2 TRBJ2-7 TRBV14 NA TGTGCCATCTCCCGCGGGACTACTCCCTACGAGCAGTACTTC CAISRGTTPYEQYF
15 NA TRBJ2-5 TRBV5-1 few TGCGCCAGCAGCTTTTGGGGCAGAAACCAAGAGACCCAGTACTTC CASSFWGRNQETQYF
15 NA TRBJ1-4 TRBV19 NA TGTGCCAGTAGCCGAGACGAGGGAGGAGACGAAAAACTGTTTTTT CASSRDEGGDEKLFF
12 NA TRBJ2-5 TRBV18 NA TGTGCCAGCCAGGACAGAGTAGAGACCCAGTACTTC CASQDRVETQYF
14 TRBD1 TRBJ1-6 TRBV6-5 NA TGTGCCAGCACCCCGGACAGGGATAATTCACCCCTCCACTTT CASTPDRDNSPLHF
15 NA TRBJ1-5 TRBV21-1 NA TGTGCCAGCAGCAAAGGGGTAAGGGGGAATCAGCCCCAGCATTTT CASSKGVRGNQPQHF
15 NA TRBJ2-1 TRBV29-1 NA TGCAGCGTTGAAGACTCCGGGGGGCCCTACAATGAGCAGTTCTTC CSVEDSGGPYNEQFF
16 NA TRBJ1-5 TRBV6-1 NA TGTGCCAGCAGTGAACAGGCGACCTTTAGCAATCAGCCCCAGCATTTT CASSEQATFSNQPQHF
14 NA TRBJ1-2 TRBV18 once TGTGCCAGCTCACAGCGCGGGAGCACCTATGGCTACACCTTC CASSQRGSTYGYTF
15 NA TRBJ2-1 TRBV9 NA TGTGCCAGCAGCGCTTCCGGGGGGCCCTACAATGAGCAGTTCTTC CASSASGGPYNEQFF
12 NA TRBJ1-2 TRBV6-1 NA TGTGCCAGCAGTGAGGGGGGGTATGGCTACACCTTC CASSEGGYGYTF
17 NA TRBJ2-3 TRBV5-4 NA TGTGCCAGCAGCTTGGTGGCTCGGGGGGCTGGCACAGATACGCAGTATTTT CASSLVARGAGTDTQYF
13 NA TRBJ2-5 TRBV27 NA TGTGCCAGCAGTTTAGACAGATGGGAGACCCAGTACTTC CASSLDRWETQYF
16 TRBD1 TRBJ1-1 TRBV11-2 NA TGTGCCAGCAGCTTAGTAGGGGGACAGGGGGGGACTGAAGCTTTCTTT CASSLVGGQGGTEAFF
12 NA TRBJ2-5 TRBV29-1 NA TGCAGCGCCCTATTATCTCAAGAGACCCAGTACTTC CSALLSQETQYF
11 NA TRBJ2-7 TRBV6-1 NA TGTGCCAGTACAAGAAACTACGAGCAGTACTTC CASTRNYEQYF
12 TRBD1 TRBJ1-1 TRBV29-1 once TGCAGCGGGGACAGGGGGCGGACTGAAGCTTTCTTT CSGDRGRTEAFF
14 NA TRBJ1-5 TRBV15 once TGTGCCACCAGCGCACAGGGTGGTGATCAGCCCCAGCATTTT CATSAQGGDQPQHF
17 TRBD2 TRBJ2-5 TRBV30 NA TGTGCCTGGAGTCAGGGGCCTACTAGCGGGGGTGAAGAGACCCAGTACTTC CAWSQGPTSGGEETQYF
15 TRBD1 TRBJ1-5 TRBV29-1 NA TGCAGCGTGCGGGAGGGGACAGGAGGCAATCAGCCCCAGCATTTT CSVREGTGGNQPQHF
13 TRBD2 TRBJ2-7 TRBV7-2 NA TGTGCCAGCAGCCCTAGCGGAGATTACGAGCAGTACTTC CASSPSGDYEQYF
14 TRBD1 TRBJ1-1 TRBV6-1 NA TGTGCCAGCAGTGCGACAGGGACCAACACTGAAGCTTTCTTT CASSATGTNTEAFF
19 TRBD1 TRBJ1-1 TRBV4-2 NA TGTGCCAGCAGCCTTGCTGTCCCGGGACAGGGGGCCGGAGGCACTGAAGCTTTCTTT CASSLAVPGQGAGGTEAFF
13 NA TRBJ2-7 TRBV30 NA TGTGCCTGGAGTGTAATGAGTATGCACGAGCAGTACTTC CAWSVMSMHEQYF
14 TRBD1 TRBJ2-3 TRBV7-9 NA TGTGCCAGCCTAAGGGGACAGGGCACAGATACGCAGTATTTT CASLRGQGTDTQYF
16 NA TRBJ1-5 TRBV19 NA TGTGCCAGTAGTATAGGGGGGGGGCGGATGGGACAGCCCCAGCATTTT CASSIGGGRMGQPQHF